This T cell receptor (beta chain) was sequenced during a study of T cell changes during pregnancy in multiple sclerosis. V lost 7 bases, J lost 5 bases, and 23 bases lay in between. Germline V gene lookup returns CDR1 SQVTM and CDR2 ANQGSEA. The CDR3 has 15 residues. The assay was immunoSEQ multiplex PCR, and TCRdb's table has in-frame clones only and misses some. The data hold approximately 89,000 clones, with about 95% observed a single time. The TCR comes from a female donor with multiple sclerosis, enrolled in a pregnancy study. The J gene is TRBJ1-1, the V gene TRBV29-1, with D unresolved. The starting material was peripheral blood, obtained in the third trimester of pregnancy. This CDR3 is CSAAPTGTGGTEAFF. CDR3 nucleotide sequence: TGCAGCGCTGCCCCTACCGGAACGGGAGGGACTGAAGCTTTCTTT.